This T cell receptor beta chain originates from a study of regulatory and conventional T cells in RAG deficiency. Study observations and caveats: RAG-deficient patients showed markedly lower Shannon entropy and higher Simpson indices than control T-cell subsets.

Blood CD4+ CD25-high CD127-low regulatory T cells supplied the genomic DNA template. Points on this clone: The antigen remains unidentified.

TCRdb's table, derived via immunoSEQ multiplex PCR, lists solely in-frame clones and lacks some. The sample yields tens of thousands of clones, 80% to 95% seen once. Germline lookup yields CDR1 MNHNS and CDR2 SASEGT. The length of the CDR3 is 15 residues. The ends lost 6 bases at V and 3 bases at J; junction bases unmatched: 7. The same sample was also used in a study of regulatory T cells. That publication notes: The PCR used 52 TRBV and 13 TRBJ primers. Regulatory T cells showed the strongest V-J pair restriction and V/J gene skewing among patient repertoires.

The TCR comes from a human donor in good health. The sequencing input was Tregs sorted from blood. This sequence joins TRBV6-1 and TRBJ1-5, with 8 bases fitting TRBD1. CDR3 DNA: TGTGCCAGCAGAAAAGACAGGGGCATCAATCAGCCCCAGCATTTT. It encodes CASRKDRGINQPQHF.